This entry features one T cell receptor (beta chain) sequence. What it binds is unknown. RNA amounts of roughly 0.45 to 1 ug underwent reverse transcription with random hexamers. With immunoSEQ multiplex PCR, TCR beta CDR3 was amplified across 54 Vbeta and 13 Jbeta. Each CDR3 protein gets one entry after TCRdb re-called the immunoSEQ multiplex PCR reads with MiXCR. Here the sample spans under 200,000 distinct CDR3 sequences, 95% being singletons. These data originate in a study of CD8 T cells in Susac syndrome. Negative magnetic isolation gave CD8+ and CD4+ cells; FACS enriched CD8+ TEMRA. General observations from the study: The relatively small number of individuals in the TCR sequencing and HLA analysis was acknowledged by the study.

The length of the CDR3 is 12 residues. With 3 bases removed from V and 3 bases from J, the gap between germline ends came to 5 bases. Sequenced: CD8+ T cells from PBMCs. The receptor's source is a human donor with multiple sclerosis. J is TRBJ1-1 and V is TRBV12-3 or TRBV12-4, with D hard to call. The CDR3 DNA reads TGTGCCAGCAGTTTGGTCGACACTGAAGCTTTCTTT. This encodes CASSLVDTEAFF.